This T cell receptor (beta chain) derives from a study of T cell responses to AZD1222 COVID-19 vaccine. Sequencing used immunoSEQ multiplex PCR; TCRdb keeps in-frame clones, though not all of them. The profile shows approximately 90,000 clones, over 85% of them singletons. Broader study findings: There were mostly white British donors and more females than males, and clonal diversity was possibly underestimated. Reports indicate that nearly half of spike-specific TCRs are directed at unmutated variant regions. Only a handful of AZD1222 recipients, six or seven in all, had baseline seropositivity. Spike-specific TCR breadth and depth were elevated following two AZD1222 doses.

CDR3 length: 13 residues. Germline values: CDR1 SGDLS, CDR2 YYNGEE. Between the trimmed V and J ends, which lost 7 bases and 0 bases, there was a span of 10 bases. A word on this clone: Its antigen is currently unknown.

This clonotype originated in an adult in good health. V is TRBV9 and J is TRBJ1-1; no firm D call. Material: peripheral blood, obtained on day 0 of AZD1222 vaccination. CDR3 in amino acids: CASSISLNTEAFF. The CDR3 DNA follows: TGTGCCAGCTCTATAAGCCTGAACACTGAAGCTTTCTTT.